This TCR beta chain was sequenced during a study of Graves' ophthalmopathy and Graves' hyperthyroidism. As for this clonotype: What it binds is unknown.

V lost 6 bases to trimming and J lost 3 bases, with 12 bases between them. The CDR3 runs 12 residues. Per the germline V gene, CDR1 is SQVTM and CDR2 is ANQGSEA. Certain patients, namely those with other autoimmune diseases, uncontrolled infections, pregnancy or lactation, were excluded. Someone took the PBMCs out of approximately 10 ml of fresh peripheral blood. Findings of the study overall: Predictions made by the model for ophthalmopathy progression reached just over 70% sensitivity and around 72% specificity. Blood shared most expanded thyroid clonotypes above 0.001 frequency.

For repertoire sequencing, the TCR beta CDR3 regions were amplified from RNA transcripts. The library came from an HTBI-primed first-round RT-PCR and a second-round multiplex PCR. TCRdb reprocessed the multiplex PCR reads with MiXCR, giving one entry per CDR3 protein. This sample has 200,000 to 300,000 distinct CDR3 sequences, with around 42% found just once. This receptor was obtained from an adult man with Graves' ophthalmopathy. The gene calls are TRBV29-1 and TRBJ2-7; D tentatively fits TRBD1 or TRBD2 (6 bases each). The sample consisted of peripheral blood. The chain's CDR3 is CSVGGGNYEQYF. The CDR3 nucleotides read TGCAGCGTGGGGGGCGGGAACTACGAGCAGTACTTC.